This T cell receptor beta chain was found in a study of cytomegalovirus exposure and HLA in healthy donors. General study results and limits: The dataset shows that most TCR sequences were rare, while some public TCRs occurred in many donors. A missense variant in DCLRE1C was later tied to TCR beta V- and J-gene trimming.

The CDR3 extends over 14 amino acids. Germline V CDR1 and CDR2: MGHRA, YSYEKL. V lost 2 bases to trimming and J lost 2 bases, with 10 bases between them. Researchers ran the PCR with 60 Vbeta and 13 Jbeta primers. The protocol was immunoSEQ multiplex PCR, while the TCRdb copy is restricted to in-frame clones and leaves out a portion. In the table there are approximately 190,000 clones, roughly 84% of which are singletons. As to this clone: The target antigen is unknown.

The source material was PBMCs. The clonotype was recovered from a boy younger than 18 in good health and CMV-seronegative. The genes are TRBV4-1 and TRBJ2-7; D uncertain. The CDR3 reads CASSQTSVAYEQYF. The CDR3 DNA reads as TGCGCCAGCAGCCAAACCAGCGTGGCCTACGAGCAGTACTTC.